Presented here are 7 T cell receptor beta chains from one specimen sequenced in a study of T cell responses to AZD1222 COVID-19 vaccine. Profiling relied on immunoSEQ multiplex PCR, and the TCRdb table lists in-frame clones only, not all of them. The table has about 160,000 clones, roughly nine tenths seen once; the top ten hold approximately 2%. The sequenced sample was peripheral blood, obtained on day 0 of AZD1222 vaccination. These receptors all come from an adult in good health.

The gene calls are TRBV6-5 and TRBJ2-7; D might be TRBD1 or TRBD2, each matching 6 bases. V lost 7 bases to trimming and J lost 4 bases, with 14 bases between them. CDR3 length: 13 amino acids. The germline gives CDR1 MNHEY, CDR2 SVGAGI. CDR3 sequence reads: CASMGGRTYEQYF. The DNA of the CDR3 is TGTGCCAGCATGGGGGGCCGGACATACGAGCAGTACTTC.

V and J are TRBV7-9 and TRBJ1-1, with a tentative D call TRBD1 (6 bases). Trimming removed 8 bases from V and 6 bases from J, with 19 bases in between. Germline loops: CDR1 SEHNR, CDR2 FQNEAQ (reference sequence). CDR3 length: 14 residues. The CDR3 DNA is TGTGCCAGCTCGGCAGGGGCAGGAATCGCTGAAGCTTTCTTT. It specifies CASSAGAGIAEAFF.

This chain joins TRBV19 and TRBJ2-3, with D maybe TRBD1 (6 bases). Germline-derived CDR1 and CDR2 are LNHDA and SQIVND (reference sequence). This CDR3 comprises 14 residues. Trimming shortened V by 4 bases and J by 2 bases, and 10 bases separated the two germline ends. DNA for the CDR3: TGTGCCAGTAGTAAGCGACAGGACACAGATACGCAGTATTTT. This encodes CASSKRQDTDTQYF.

The V and J genes are TRBV11-2 and TRBJ1-6; D is ambiguous. CDR3 size: 14 residues. Germline V lookup: CDR1 SGHAT, CDR2 FQNNGV. V was pared by 8 bases and J by 3 bases, with 11 bases between. The CDR3 coding sequence is TGTGCCAGCGCCCATCGGGACTATAATTCACCCCTCCACTTT. Amino acids: CASAHRDYNSPLHF.

This clone has a single count. This sequence joins TRBV5-6 and TRBJ2-1; D is uncertain. The V end lost 6 bases, the J end lost 0 bases, and 7 bases lay between the germline ends. CDR3 size: 13 residues. CDR1 is SGHDT, CDR2 YYEEEE, per germline. For the CDR3, the DNA is TGTGCCAGCACATCCAGCTCCTACAATGAGCAGTTCTTC. Translation: CASTSSSYNEQFF.

This rearrangement joins TRBV7-2 to TRBJ1-1, with D possibly being TRBD1 (5 bases). The CDR3 contains 15 residues. Trimming removed 5 bases from V and 7 bases from J, with 20 bases in between. Looked up from germline, CDR1 is SGHTA and CDR2 is FQGNSA. Written as DNA, the CDR3 is TGTGCCAGCAGCACCGTGCCCGGGGGACCGCTTGAAGCTTTCTTT. Amino acid sequence: CASSTVPGGPLEAFF.

This clone was seen once. V gene TRBV5-6 combines with J gene TRBJ2-1; 11 nucleotides line up with TRBD2. CDR1 SGHDT and CDR2 YYEEEE come from the germline V gene. The CDR3 covers 14 residues. Trimming removed 3 bases from V and 4 bases from J; junction bases left unmatched: 0. CDR3 nucleotide sequence: TGTGCCAGCAGCTCTAGCGGGGGGTACAATGAGCAGTTCTTC. It yields the protein CASSSSGGYNEQFF.